By sample share, the clone carrying this TCR beta chain is medium-sized. As yet, its antigen is unknown. Purified naive CD4+ T cells were depleted of CD25+ Tregs. There are 17 residues in the CDR3. Trimming left V 2 bases short and J 8 bases short, with 24 bases between. Regarding the study as a whole: Naive CD4+ cells shared around an eighth of tumor Treg sequences. The TCR gene usage of tumor memory CD4+ T cells clustered together with blood and lymph node memory CD4+ cells and with lymph node naive CD4+ cells.

Amplification of TRBV12-4/TRBJ1-2 clonotypes used adaptor-ligated barcode primers. Each CDR3 protein is one row after TCRdb ran MiXCR on the multiplex PCR reads. This sample has approximately 640 distinct CDR3 sequences; 2.5% to 3.5% occur once, and the top ten carry 35%. Sequencing was carried out using naive CD4+ T cells sorted from blood. Indicated subset: naive CD4+ T cells, CD4+CD45RA+CD25-. The sequence was obtained from a female donor with breast cancer. V usage is TRBV12-3 or TRBV12-4 and J usage is TRBJ1-2; D gene unclear. CDR3 nucleotides: TGTGCCAGCAGTTTATCCCTCCACGTAAACAGCATGACAGGCTACACCTTC. Its protein is CASSLSLHVNSMTGYTF.